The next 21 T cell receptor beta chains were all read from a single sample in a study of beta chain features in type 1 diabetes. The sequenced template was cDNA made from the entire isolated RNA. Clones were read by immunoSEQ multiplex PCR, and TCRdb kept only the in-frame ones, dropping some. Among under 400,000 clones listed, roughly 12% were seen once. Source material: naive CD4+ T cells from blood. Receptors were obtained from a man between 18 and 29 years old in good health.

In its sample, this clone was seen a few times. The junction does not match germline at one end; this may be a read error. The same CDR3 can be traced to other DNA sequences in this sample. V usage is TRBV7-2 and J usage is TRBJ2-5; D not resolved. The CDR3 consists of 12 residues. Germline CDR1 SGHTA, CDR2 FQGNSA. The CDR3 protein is CASSPYQETQYF. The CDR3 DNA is TGTGCCAGCAGCCCATACCAGGAGACCCAGTACTTC. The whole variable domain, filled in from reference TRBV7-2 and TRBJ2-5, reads GAGVSQSPSNKVTEKGKDVELRCDPISGHTALYWYRQSLGQGLEFLIYFQGNSAPDKSGLPSDRFSAERTGGSVSTLTIQRTQQEDSAVYLCASSPYQETQYFGPGTRLLVL.

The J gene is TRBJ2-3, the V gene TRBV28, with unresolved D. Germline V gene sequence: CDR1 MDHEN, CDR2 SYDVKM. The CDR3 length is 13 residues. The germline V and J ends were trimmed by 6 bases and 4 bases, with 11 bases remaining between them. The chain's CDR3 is CASRPEPADTQYF. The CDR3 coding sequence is TGTGCCAGCAGGCCCGAGCCCGCAGATACGCAGTATTTT.

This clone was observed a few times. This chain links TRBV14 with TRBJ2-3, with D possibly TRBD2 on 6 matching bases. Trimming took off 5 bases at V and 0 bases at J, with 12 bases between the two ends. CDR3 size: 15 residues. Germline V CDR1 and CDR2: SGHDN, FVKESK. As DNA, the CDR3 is TGTGCCAGCAGCACGGGAGTATTTAGCACAGATACGCAGTATTTT. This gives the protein CASSTGVFSTDTQYF.

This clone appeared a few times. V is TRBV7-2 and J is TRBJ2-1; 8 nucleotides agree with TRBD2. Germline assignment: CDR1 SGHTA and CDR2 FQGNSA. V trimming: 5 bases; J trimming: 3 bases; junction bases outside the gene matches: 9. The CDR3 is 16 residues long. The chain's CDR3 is CASSPRASGLYNEQFF. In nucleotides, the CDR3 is TGTGCCAGCAGCCCCCGGGCTAGCGGGCTCTACAATGAGCAGTTCTTC.

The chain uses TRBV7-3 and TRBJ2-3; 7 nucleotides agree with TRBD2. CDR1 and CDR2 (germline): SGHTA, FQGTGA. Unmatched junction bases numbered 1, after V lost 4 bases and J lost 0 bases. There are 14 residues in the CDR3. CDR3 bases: TGTGCCAGCAGCTATAGCGGGAGCACAGATACGCAGTATTTT. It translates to CASSYSGSTDTQYF.

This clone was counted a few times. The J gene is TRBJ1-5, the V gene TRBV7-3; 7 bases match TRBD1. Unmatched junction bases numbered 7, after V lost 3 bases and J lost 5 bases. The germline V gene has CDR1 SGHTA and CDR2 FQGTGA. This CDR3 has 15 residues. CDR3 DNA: TGTGCCAGCAGCTTCGACAGACAGGGCGATCAGCCCCAGCATTTT. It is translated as CASSFDRQGDQPQHF.

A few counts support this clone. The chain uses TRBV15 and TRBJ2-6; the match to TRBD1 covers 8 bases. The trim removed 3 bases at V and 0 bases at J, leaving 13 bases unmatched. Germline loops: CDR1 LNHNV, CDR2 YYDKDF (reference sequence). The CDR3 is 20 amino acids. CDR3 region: CATSRLTRTGSLSGANVLTF. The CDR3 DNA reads TGTGCCACCAGCAGGCTAACTAGGACAGGGTCCCTCTCTGGGGCCAACGTCCTGACTTTC.

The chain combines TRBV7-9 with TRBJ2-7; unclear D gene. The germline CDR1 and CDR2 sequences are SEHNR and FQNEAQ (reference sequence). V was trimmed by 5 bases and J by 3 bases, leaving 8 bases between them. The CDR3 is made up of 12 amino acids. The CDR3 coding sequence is TGTGCCAGCAGCCCTAACCGCTACGAGCAGTACTTC. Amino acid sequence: CASSPNRYEQYF.

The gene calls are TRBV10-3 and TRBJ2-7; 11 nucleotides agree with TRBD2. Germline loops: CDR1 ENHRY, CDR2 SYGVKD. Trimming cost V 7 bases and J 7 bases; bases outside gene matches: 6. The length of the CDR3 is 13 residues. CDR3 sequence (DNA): TGTGCCATCAAACTAGCGGGAGATGGGGAGCAGTACTTC. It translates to CAIKLAGDGEQYF.

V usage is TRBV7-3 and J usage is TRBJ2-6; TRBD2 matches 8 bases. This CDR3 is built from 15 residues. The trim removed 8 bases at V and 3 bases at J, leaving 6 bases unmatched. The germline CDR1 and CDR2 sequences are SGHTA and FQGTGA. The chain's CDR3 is CASDRGGDGANVLTF. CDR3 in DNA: TGTGCCAGCGATCGGGGGGGCGATGGGGCCAACGTCCTGACTTTC.

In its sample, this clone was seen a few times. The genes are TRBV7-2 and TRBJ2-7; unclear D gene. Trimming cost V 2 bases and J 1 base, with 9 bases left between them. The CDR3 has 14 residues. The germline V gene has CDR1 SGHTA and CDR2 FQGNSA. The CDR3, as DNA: TGTGCCAGCAGCTTAAGTCCGGAGTCCTACGAGCAGTACTTC. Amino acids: CASSLSPESYEQYF.

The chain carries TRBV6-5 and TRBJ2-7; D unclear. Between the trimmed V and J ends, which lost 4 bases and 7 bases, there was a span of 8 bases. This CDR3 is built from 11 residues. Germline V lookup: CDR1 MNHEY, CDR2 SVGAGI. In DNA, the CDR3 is TGTGCCAGCAGTTCCCCTAGGGAGCAGTACTTC. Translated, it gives CASSSPREQYF.

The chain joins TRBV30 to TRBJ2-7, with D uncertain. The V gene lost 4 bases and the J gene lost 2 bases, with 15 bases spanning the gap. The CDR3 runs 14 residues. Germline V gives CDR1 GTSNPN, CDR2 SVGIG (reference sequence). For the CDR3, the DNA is TGTGCCTGGAACAGATTAACGCGCCCCTACGAGCAGTACTTC. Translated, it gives CAWNRLTRPYEQYF.

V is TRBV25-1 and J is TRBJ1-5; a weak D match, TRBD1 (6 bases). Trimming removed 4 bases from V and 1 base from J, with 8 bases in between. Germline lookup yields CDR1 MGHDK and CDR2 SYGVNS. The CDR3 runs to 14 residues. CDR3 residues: CASSVTGSNQPQHF. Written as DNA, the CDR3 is TGTGCCAGCAGTGTAACAGGGAGCAATCAGCCCCAGCATTTT.

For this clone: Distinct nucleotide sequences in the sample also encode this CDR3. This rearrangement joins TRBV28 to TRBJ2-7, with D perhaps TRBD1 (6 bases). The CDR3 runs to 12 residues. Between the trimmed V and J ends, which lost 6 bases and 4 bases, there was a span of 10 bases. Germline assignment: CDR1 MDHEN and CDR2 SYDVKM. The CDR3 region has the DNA TGTGCCAGCAGCCTGACAGGTTACGAGCAGTACTTC. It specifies CASSLTGYEQYF.

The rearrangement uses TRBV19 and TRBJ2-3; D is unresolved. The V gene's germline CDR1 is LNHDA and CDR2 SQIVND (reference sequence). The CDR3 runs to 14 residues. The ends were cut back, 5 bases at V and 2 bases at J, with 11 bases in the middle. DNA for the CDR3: TGTGCCAGTAGTTTCAGGATACACACAGATACGCAGTATTTT. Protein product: CASSFRIHTDTQYF.

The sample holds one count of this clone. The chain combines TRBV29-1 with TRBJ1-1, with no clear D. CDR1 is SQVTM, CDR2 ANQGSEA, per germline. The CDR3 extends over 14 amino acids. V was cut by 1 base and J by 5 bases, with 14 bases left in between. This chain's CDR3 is CSVEGLRGQTEAFF. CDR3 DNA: TGCAGCGTTGAAGGGCTCCGGGGTCAAACTGAAGCTTTCTTT.

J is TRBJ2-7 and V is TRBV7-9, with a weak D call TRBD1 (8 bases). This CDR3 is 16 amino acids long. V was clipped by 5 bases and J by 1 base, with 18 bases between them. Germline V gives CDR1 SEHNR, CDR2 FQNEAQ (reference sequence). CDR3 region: CASSPRPQGGSYEQYF. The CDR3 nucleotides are TGTGCCAGCAGCCCAAGACCACAGGGGGGGTCCTACGAGCAGTACTTC.

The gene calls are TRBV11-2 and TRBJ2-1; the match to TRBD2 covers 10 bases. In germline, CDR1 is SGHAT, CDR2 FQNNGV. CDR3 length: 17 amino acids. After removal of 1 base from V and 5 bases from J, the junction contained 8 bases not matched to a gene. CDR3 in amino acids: CASSLGIRLAGHNEQFF. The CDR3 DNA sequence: TGTGCCAGCAGCTTAGGGATACGACTAGCGGGCCACAATGAGCAGTTCTTC.

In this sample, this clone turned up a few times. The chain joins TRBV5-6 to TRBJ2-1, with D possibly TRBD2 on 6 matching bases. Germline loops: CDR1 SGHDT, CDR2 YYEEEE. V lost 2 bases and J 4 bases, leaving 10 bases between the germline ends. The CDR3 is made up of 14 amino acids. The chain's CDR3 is CASSLTGVYNEQFF. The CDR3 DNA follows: TGTGCCAGCAGCTTAACGGGAGTGTACAATGAGCAGTTCTTC.

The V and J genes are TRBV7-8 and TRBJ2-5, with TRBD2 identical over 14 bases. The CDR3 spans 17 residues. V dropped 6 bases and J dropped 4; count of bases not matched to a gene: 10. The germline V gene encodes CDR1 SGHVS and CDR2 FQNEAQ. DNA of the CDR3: TGTGCCAGCAGAAGATCGATTGGGACTAGCGGGAGAGAGACCCAGTACTTC. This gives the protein CASRRSIGTSGRETQYF. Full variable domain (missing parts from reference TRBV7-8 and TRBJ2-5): GAGVSQSPRYKVAKRGQDVALRCDPISGHVSLFWYQQALGQGPEFLTYFQNEAQLDKSGLPSDRFFAERPEGSVSTLKIQRTQQEDSAVYLCASRRSIGTSGRETQYFGPGTRLLVL.